The next 4 T cell receptor beta chains were all read from a single sample in a study of breast tumors, draining lymph nodes, adjacent tissues. Breast cancer patients provided tissue from their axillary draining lymph nodes. Using its own MiXCR run on the multiplex PCR reads, TCRdb lists one record per CDR3 protein. The table has 200,000 to 250,000 distinct CDR3 sequences, roughly 32% seen once. The sequenced sample consisted of axillary lymph node tissue. Source of these receptors: a female donor with breast cancer. Some clones in this sample may be carry-over from other donors' samples.

This clonotype was found many times. The rearrangement links TRBV9 to TRBJ2-1; 8 nucleotides line up with TRBD2. Trimming took 3 bases from V and 1 from J; bases not matched to a gene: 6. This CDR3 has 16 residues. Germline-derived CDR1 and CDR2 are SGDLS and YYNGEE. CDR3 in DNA: TGTGCCAGCAGCGCTTACACTAGCGGATCCTACAATGAGCAGTTCTTC. Protein product: CASSAYTSGSYNEQFF. Looking up the rest from reference TRBV9 and TRBJ2-1 gives the full variable domain: DSGVTQTPKHLITATGQRVTLRCSPRSGDLSVYWYQQSLDQGLQFLIQYYNGEERAKGNILERFSAQQFPDLHSELNLSSLELGDSALYFCASSAYTSGSYNEQFFGPGTRLTVL.

The sample holds many counts of this clonotype. CDR3 amino acids: CSAPPTDKYSYEQYF. DNA of the CDR3: TGCAGTGCGCCGCCTACGGACAAGTACTCCTACGAGCAGTACTTC. This chain uses TRBV20-1 with TRBJ2-7; the D gene is possibly TRBD1 (5 bases). Trimming took 6 bases from V and 0 from J, leaving 18 bases between them. Germline V lookup: CDR1 DFQATT, CDR2 SNEGSKA (reference sequence). The length of the CDR3 is 15 residues.

This clonotype was detected a few times. This rearrangement joins TRBV27 to TRBJ2-5, with 11 bases that match TRBD1. The germline gives CDR1 MNHEY, CDR2 SMNVEV (reference sequence). The CDR3 extends over 14 amino acids. The junction had 2 bases not matched to a gene; V was cut back by 4 bases and J by 4 bases. Here the CDR3 DNA reads TGTGCCAGCAGTTGGGGACAGGGGGGAGAGACCCAGTACTTC. Encoded protein: CASSWGQGGETQYF.

The gene calls are TRBV7-9 and TRBJ1-2; D is possibly TRBD1 (6 bases). V lost 2 bases and J 6 bases, leaving 13 bases between the germline ends. CDR3 length: 14 amino acids. Germline V lookup: CDR1 SEHNR, CDR2 FQNEAQ (reference sequence). In DNA, the CDR3 is TGTGCCAGCAGCTTAAGGGGGGGGGCGCATGGCTACACCTTC. Protein: CASSLRGGAHGYTF.